This T cell receptor beta chain is from a study of T-cell reconstitution after alpha-beta-depleted transplantation in children. This clonotype was recorded a few times. Unique molecular identifiers were incorporated into the prepared TCRbeta library. TCRdb independently ran MiXCR on the PCR reads; one entry per CDR3 protein. The data hold about 110,000 distinct CDR3 sequences, with about 6.4% observed a single time. This TCR was recovered from a male patient between 2 and 15 years old who had a stem cell transplant for acute lymphoblastic leukemia, so the T cells may come from the graft donor. The sample here was PBMCs, mostly from graft donor cells, taken 360 days after TCRalphabeta/CD19-depleted stem cell transplant.

The chain's CDR3 is CASSPQGGGYEQYF. The CDR3 DNA reads TGTGCCAGCAGCCCACAGGGGGGCGGCTACGAGCAGTACTTC. The chain uses TRBV7-6 and TRBJ2-7, with 8 bases identical to TRBD1. V was pared by 5 bases and J by 3 bases, with 6 bases of the junction left unmatched. CDR1 and CDR2 (germline): SGHVS, FNYEAQ. The CDR3 spans 14 residues.